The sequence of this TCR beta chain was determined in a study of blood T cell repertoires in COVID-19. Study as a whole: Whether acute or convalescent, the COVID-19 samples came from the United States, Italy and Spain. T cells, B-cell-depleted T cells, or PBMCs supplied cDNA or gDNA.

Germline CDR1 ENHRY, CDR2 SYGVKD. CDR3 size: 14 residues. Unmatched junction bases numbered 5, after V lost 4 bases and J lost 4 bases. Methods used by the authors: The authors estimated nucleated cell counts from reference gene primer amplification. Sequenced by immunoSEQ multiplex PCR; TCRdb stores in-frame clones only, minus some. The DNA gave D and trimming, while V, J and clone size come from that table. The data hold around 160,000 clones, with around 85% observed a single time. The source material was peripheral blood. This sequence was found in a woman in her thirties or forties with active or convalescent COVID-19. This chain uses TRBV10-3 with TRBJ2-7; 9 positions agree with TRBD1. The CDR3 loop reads CAISVRDRAYEQYF. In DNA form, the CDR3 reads TGTGCCATCAGTGTCCGGGACAGGGCTTACGAGCAGTACTTC.